Below are 2 T cell receptor beta chains sequenced from a single sample in a study of regulatory T cells in long-lasting Graves disease. HTBI primers from iRepertoire and Arm-PCR of CDR3 regions yielded the TCR beta libraries. TCRdb re-called the multiplex PCR reads through MiXCR, storing one row per CDR3 protein. The table shows roughly 400,000 distinct CDR3 sequences, with approximately 22% occurring only once. As for time point: persistent/refractory GD, antithyroid drugs over 5 years with positive TRAb. With RNA extracted from PBMCs as input, the TCR library was made. This material consisted of peripheral blood mononuclear cells (PBMCs), taken when the disease was refractory, from a patient treated with antithyroid drugs. The receptors derive from a female donor with Graves disease.

This clonotype has just a few counts. This CDR3 is CSATAQAVSPLHF. DNA for the CDR3: TGCAGTGCTACAGCACAGGCGGTCTCACCCCTCCACTTT. The J gene is TRBJ1-6, the V gene TRBV20-1, with a weak D call TRBD1 (5 bases). Trimming took off 4 bases at V and 10 bases at J, with 14 bases between the two ends. The CDR3 length is 13 residues. The germline gives CDR1 DFQATT, CDR2 SNEGSKA (reference sequence).

Ten or more counts support this clonotype. The gene calls are TRBV30 and TRBJ2-7, with D perhaps TRBD2 (5 bases). Germline loops: CDR1 GTSNPN, CDR2 SVGIG (reference sequence). The CDR3 is 12 residues long. The V gene lost 2 bases and the J gene lost 2 bases, with 7 bases spanning the gap. This CDR3 is CAWSSGPYEQYF. The CDR3 nucleotides are TGTGCCTGGAGTAGCGGACCCTACGAGCAGTACTTC.